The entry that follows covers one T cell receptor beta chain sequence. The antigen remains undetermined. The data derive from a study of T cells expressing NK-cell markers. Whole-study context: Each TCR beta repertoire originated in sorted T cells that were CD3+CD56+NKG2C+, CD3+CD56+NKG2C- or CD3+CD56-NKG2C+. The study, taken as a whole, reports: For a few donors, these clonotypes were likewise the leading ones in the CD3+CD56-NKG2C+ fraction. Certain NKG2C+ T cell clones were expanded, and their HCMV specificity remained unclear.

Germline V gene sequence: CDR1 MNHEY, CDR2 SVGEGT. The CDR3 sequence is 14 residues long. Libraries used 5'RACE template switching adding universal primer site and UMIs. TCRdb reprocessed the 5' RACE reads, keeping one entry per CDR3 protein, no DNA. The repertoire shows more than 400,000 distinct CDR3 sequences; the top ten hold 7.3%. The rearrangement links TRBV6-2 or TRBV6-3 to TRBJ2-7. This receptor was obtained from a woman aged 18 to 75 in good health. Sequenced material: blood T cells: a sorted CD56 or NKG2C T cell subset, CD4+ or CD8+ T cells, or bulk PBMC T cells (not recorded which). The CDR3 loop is CASSNLGIFYEQYF.